This T cell receptor (beta chain) was sequenced for a study of OX40 agonist ivuxolimab in advanced cancers. The overall study: Past anti-PD-1, anti-PD-L1 or anti-CTLA-4 therapy was accepted, and approximately 40% had received some.

Comment on this clone: Other DNA sequences in the same sample also yield this CDR3.

The CDR3 extends over 15 amino acids. After removal of 3 bases from V and 0 bases from J, the junction contained 2 bases not matched to a gene. CDR1 is LGHNA, CDR2 YSLEER, per germline. The data were produced by immunoSEQ multiplex PCR, yet TCRdb's version contains in-frame clones alone and is incomplete. The sample comprises around 74,000 clones, around 85% of which are singletons, and 5% to 7% rests with the top ten. The J gene is TRBJ2-7, the V gene TRBV4-3; 10 bases match TRBD1. The sample here was CD4+ or CD8+ T cells sorted from blood, taken in a trial of the OX40 agonist ivuxolimab. The TCR comes from an adult with an advanced solid tumor such as melanoma, head and neck, liver or kidney cancer. CDR3 sequence (DNA): TGCGCCAGCAGCCAGGGACAGGGGCTCTCCTACGAGCAGTACTTC. Translating gives CASSQGQGLSYEQYF.